This TCR beta chain was profiled in a study of T cells in Graves' hyperthyroidism and ophthalmopathy. Each diagnosis drew on symptoms, thyroxine, TRAb, thyroid ultrasound and orbital computed tomography findings. Findings and caveats of the study: Ophthalmopathy and stable hyperthyroidism were separated by a 13 V-J model. Among thyroid clonotypes expanded above 0.001, most also appeared in blood.

Amplification yielded TCR beta CDR3 regions, with RNA transcripts as the source. First-round RT-PCR with HTBI primers amplified the TCR CDR3 region. TCRdb passed the multiplex PCR reads through MiXCR, listing each CDR3 protein once. The sample carries 500,000 to 650,000 distinct CDR3 sequences, 46% recorded once. For this clonotype: Antigen specificity is unknown. A read error may account for a junction end that differs from germline.

The CDR3 totals 15 residues. Germline V lookup: CDR1 SEHNR, CDR2 FQNEAQ (reference sequence). This clonotype was sampled from an adult woman with Graves' disease, either hyperthyroidism or ophthalmopathy (not recorded which). What was sequenced was peripheral blood or thyroid tissue (not recorded which). The chain links TRBV7-9 to TRBJ2-7; TRBD1 aligns across 7 bases. CDR3 nucleotide sequence: TGCGCCAGCAGCTTGGGGGACAGCAAAACCTACGAGCAGTACTTC. Amino acid sequence: CASSLGDSKTYEQYF. The complete variable domain, with remaining parts taken from reference TRBV7-9 and TRBJ2-7, reads DTGVSQNPRHKITKRGQNVTFRCDPISEHNRLYWYRQTLGQGPEFLTYFQNEAQLEKSRLLSDRFSAERPKGSFSTLEIQRTEQGDSAMYLCASSLGDSKTYEQYFGPGTRLTVT.